The clone carrying this TCR beta chain turned up a few times. Its matching antigen is unknown. The sample is drawn from a study of T cell responses to AZD1222 COVID-19 vaccine. Study outcomes and limitations: Reports indicate that nearly half of spike-specific TCRs are directed at unmutated variant regions.

The method was immunoSEQ multiplex PCR; TCRdb's version includes in-frame clones alone and lacks a portion of them. Of about 130,000 clones in the sample, nearly 90% were seen once. V lost 3 bases, J lost 4 bases, and 3 bases stayed unmatched. The CDR3 length is 14 residues. Germline V CDR1 and CDR2: SGHVS, FQNEAQ. Second-dose timings of about 4 or about 12 weeks were pooled. This chain connects TRBV7-8 to TRBJ2-7; TRBD1 aligns across 10 bases. The TCR was taken from an adult who received the AZD1222 COVID-19 vaccine. This material consisted of peripheral blood, taken 28 days after the second AZD1222 dose. CDR3 sequence: CASSLGDRGYEQYF. The CDR3 DNA reads as TGTGCCAGCAGCTTGGGGGACAGGGGATACGAGCAGTACTTC.